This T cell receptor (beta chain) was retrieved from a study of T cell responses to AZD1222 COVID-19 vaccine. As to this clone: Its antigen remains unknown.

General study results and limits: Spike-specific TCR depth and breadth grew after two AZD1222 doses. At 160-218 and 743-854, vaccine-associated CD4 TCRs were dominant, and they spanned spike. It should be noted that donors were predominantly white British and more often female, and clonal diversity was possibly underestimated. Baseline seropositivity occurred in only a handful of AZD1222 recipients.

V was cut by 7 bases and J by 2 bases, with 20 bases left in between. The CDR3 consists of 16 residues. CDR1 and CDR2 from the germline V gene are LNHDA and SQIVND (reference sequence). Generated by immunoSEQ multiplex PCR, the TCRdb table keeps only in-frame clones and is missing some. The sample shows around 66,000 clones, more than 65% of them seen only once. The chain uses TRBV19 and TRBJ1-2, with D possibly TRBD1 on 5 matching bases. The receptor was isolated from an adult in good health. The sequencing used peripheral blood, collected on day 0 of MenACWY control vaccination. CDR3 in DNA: TGTGCCAGTACCTATTTGTTGCGGGGGAAGAACTATGGCTACACCTTC. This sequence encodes CASTYLLRGKNYGYTF.